The clone carrying this T cell receptor beta chain has more than one count but fewer than ten. Its antigen is not known. This specimen comes from a study of CD8+ T cells in alopecia areata. Study background: Oral tofacitinib (5 to 10 mg twice daily) was administered to treated patients.

Isolated RNA was reverse transcribed into cDNA used as the sequencing template. Sequencing used immunoSEQ multiplex PCR; TCRdb keeps in-frame clones, though not all of them. The data show some 120,000 clones, 61% seen once. Points from the study as a whole: Many expanded lesional clones persisted during tofacitinib (in both scalp and blood). Greater clonality was observed in lesional scalp samples, especially alopecia totalis/universalis, versus normal scalp.

Germline V gene data show CDR1 as SQVTM and CDR2 as ANQGSEA. V lost 6 bases and J lost 2; bases outside the gene matches: 10. This CDR3 has 15 amino acids. The treatment is: oral pan-JAK inhibitor, 5-10 mg twice daily. Peripheral blood and lesional scalp punch biopsies were taken from alopecia areata patients. The receptor comes from a human donor with alopecia areata. This chain links TRBV29-1 with TRBJ1-2, with TRBD1 matching 9 bases. The starting material was CD4+ T cells sorted from blood, obtained at week 4, from a patient treated with tofacitinib. The CDR3 nucleotides are TGCAGCGTCGAGACAGGGGGGCTGGAAAACTATGGCTACACCTTC. As protein: CSVETGGLENYGYTF.